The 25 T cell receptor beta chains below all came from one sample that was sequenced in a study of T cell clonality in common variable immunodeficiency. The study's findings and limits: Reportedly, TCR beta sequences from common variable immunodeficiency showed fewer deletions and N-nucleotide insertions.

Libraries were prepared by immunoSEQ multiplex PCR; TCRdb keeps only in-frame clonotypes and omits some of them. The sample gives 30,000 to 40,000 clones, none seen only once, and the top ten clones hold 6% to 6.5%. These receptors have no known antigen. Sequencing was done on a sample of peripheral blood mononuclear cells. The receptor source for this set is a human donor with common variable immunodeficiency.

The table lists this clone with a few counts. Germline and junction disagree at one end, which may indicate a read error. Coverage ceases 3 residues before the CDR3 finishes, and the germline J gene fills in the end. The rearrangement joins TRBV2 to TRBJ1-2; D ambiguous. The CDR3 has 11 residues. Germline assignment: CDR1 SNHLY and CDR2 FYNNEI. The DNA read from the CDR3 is TGTGCCGGCAGTCTCGGGTATGGC. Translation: CAGSLGYG. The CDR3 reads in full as CAGSLGYGYTF.

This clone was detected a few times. CDR3 loop: CAWRTQGDSPLHF. The sequenced part of the CDR3 DNA is TGTGCCTGGAGAACCCAGGGAGATTCACCC. J is TRBJ1-6 and V is TRBV30; possible D gene TRBD1, 5 bases. Read coverage stops 3 residues before the CDR3 terminus; the germline J gene supplies the remainder. The V gene lost 3 bases and the J gene lost 8 bases, with 11 bases spanning the gap. The CDR3 spans 13 residues. From germline, CDR1 is GTSNPN and CDR2 SVGIG (reference sequence).

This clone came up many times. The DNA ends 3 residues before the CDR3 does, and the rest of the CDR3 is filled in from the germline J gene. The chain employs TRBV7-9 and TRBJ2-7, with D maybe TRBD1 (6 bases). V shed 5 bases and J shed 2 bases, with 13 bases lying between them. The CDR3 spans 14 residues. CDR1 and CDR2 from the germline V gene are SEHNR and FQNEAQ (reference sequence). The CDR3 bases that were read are TGTGCCAGCAGCCCGAGGACAGAACCCTACGAG. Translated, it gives CASSPRTEPYE. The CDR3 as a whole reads CASSPRTEPYEQYF.

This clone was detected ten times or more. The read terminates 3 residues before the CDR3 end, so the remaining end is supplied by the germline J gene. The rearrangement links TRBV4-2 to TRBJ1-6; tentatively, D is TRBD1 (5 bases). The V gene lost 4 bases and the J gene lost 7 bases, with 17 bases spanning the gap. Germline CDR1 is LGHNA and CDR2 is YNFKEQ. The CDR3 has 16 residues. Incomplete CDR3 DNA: TGTGCCAGCAGCCCCGCCCAGGGTGGATCGAATTCACCC. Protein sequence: CASSPAQGGSNSP. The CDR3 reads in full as CASSPAQGGSNSPLHF.

The CDR3 region is CASSDSKRGVSYEQYF. The part of the CDR3 DNA that was read is TGTGCCAGCAGTGACTCCAAGCGGGGGGTCTCTTACGAG. V is TRBV2 and J is TRBJ2-7; TRBD2 matches at 9 bases. The missing CDR3 end, 3 residues past where the read stops, is filled in from the germline J gene. Germline V CDR1 and CDR2: SNHLY, FYNNEI. This CDR3 is 16 amino acids long. V lost 3 bases and J lost 4; bases outside the gene matches: 10.

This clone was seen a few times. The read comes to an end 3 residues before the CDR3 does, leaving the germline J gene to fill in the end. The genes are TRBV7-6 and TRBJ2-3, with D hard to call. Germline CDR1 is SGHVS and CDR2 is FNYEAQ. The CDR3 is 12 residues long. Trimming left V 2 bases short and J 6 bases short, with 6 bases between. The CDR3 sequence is CASSLLRDTQYF. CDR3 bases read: TGTGCCAGCAGCTTACTCCGGGATACG.

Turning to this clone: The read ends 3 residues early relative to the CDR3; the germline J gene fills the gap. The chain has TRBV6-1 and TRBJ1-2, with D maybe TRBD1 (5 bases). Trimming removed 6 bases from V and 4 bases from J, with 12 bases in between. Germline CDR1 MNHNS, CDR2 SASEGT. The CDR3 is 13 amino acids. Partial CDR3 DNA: TGTGCCAGCAGCGAACAGGAGAGCTATGGC. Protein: CASSEQESYG. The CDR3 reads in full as CASSEQESYGYTF.

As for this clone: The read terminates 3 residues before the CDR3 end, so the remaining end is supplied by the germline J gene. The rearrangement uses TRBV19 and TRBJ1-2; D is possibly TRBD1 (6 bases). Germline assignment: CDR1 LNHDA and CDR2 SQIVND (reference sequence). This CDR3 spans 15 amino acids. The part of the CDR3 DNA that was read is TGTGCCAGCGCCCTAGATCGACAGGCACTCCAGGGC. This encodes CASALDRQALQG. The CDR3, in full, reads CASALDRQALQGYTF. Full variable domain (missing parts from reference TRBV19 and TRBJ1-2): DGGITQSPKYLFRKEGQNVTLSCEQNLNHDAMYWYRQDPGQGLRLIYYSQIVNDFQKGDIAEGYSVSREKKESFPLTVTSAQKNPTAFYLCASALDRQALQGYTFGSGTRLTVV.

The sequenced CDR3 bases are TGTGCCAGTAGTCCCTCCGGGACAACTCTTTATGGC. Translating it yields CASSPSGTTLYG. The CDR3 in full is CASSPSGTTLYGYTF. V usage is TRBV19 and J usage is TRBJ1-2; D might be TRBD1 (6 bases). The observed sequence ends 3 residues before the CDR3 terminus, with the missing tail filled in from the germline J gene. Trimming took off 5 bases at V and 5 bases at J, with 18 bases between the two ends. CDR3 length: 15 amino acids. Germline CDR1 is LNHDA and CDR2 is SQIVND (reference sequence).

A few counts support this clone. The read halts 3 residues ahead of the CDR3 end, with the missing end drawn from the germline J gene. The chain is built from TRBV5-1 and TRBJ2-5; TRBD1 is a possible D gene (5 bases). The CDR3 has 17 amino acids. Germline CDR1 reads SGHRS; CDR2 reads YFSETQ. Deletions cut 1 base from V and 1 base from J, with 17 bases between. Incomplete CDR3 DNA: TGCGCCAGCAGCTTGAATATAATTGGGGCTCTCCAAGAGACC. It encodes CASSLNIIGALQET. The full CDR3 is CASSLNIIGALQETQYF.

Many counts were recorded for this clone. CDR3 bases read: TGTGCCAGCAGCCCCCGACAGGGTGATGAAAAA. Its protein product is CASSPRQGDEK. The whole CDR3 is CASSPRQGDEKLFF. The chain couples TRBV7-6 to TRBJ1-4, with 7 bases matching TRBD1. Read coverage stops 3 residues before the CDR3 terminus; the germline J gene supplies the remainder. Germline trimming cut 5 bases from V and 6 bases from J; bases unmatched to any gene: 6. The germline V gene encodes CDR1 SGHVS and CDR2 FNYEAQ. The CDR3 is made up of 14 amino acids. The variable domain in full, completed from reference TRBV7-6 and TRBJ1-4, reads GAGVSQSPRYKVTKRGQDVALRCDPISGHVSLYWYRQALGQGPEFLTYFNYEAQQDKSGLPNDRFSAERPEGSISTLTIQRTEQRDSAMYRCASSPRQGDEKLFFGSGTQLSVL.

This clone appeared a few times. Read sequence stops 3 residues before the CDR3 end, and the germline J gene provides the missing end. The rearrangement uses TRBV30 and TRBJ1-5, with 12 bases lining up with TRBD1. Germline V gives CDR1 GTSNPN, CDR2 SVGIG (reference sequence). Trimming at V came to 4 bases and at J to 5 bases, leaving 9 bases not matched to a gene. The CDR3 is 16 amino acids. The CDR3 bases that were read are TGTGCCTGGACTTCCTCCGGGACAGGGGGCCATCAGCCC. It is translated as CAWTSSGTGGHQP. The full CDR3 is CAWTSSGTGGHQPQHF. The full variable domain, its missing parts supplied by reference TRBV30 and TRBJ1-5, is SQTIHQWPATLVQPVGSPLSLECTVEGTSNPNLYWYRQAAGRGLQLLFYSVGIGQISSEVPQNLSASRPQDRQFILSSKKLLLSDSGFYLCAWTSSGTGGHQPQHFGDGTRLSIL.

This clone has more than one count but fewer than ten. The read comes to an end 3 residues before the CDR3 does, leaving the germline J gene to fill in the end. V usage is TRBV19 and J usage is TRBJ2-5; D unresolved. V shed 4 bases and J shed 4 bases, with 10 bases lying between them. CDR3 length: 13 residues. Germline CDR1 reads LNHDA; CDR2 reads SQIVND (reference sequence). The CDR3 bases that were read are TGTGCCAGTAGTACAGCGCGGAGAGAGACC. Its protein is CASSTARRET. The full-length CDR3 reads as CASSTARRETQYF.

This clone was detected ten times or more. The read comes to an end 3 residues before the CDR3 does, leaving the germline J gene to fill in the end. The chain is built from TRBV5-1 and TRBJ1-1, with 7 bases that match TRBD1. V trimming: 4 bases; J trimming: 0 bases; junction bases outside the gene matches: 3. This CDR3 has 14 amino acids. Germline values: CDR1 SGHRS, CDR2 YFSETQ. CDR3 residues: CASSQGQMNTEAFF. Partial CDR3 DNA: TGCGCCAGCAGCCAGGGACAGATGAACACTGAA.

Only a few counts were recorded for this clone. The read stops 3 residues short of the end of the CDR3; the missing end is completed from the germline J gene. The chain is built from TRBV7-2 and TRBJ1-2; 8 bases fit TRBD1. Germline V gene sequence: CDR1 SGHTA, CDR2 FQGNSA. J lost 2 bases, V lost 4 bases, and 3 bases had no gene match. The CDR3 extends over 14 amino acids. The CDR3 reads CASSSGGTNYGYTF. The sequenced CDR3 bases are TGTGCCAGCAGCTCAGGGGGCACCAACTATGGC.

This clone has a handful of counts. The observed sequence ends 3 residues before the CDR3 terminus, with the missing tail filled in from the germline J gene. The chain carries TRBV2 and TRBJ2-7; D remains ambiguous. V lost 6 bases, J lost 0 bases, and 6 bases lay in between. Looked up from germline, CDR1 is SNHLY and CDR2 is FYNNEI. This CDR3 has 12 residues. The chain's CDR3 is CASRSLSYEQYF. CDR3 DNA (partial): TGTGCCAGCAGGAGCCTCTCCTACGAG. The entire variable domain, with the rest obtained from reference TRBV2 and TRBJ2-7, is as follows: EPEVTQTPSHQVTQMGQEVILRCVPISNHLYFYWYRQILGQKVEFLVSFYNNEISEKSEIFDDQFSVERPDGSNFTLKIRSTKLEDSAMYFCASRSLSYEQYFGPGTRLTVT.

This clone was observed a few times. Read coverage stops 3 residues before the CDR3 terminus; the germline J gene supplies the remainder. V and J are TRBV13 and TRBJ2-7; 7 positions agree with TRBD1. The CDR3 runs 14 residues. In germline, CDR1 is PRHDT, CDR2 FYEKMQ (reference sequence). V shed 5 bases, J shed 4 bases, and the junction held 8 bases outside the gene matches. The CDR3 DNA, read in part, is TGTGCCAGCAGCAACGGAGGACAGGCTTACGAG. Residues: CASSNGGQAYE. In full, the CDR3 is CASSNGGQAYEQYF.

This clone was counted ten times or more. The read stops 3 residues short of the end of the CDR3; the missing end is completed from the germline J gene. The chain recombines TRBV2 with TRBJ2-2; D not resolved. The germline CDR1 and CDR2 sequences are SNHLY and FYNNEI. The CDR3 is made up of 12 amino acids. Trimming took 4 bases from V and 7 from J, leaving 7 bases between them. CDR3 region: CASSVTIGELFF. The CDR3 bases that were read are TGTGCCAGCAGTGTTACTATCGGGGAG.

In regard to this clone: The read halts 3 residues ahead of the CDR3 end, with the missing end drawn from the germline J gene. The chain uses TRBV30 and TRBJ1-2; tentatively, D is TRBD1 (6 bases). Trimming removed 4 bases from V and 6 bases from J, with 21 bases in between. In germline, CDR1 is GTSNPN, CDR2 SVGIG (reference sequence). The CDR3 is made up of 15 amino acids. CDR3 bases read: TGTGCCTGGACTCGCGTAACGGGGGGCGGGAATGGC. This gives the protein CAWTRVTGGGNG. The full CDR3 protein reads CAWTRVTGGGNGYTF.

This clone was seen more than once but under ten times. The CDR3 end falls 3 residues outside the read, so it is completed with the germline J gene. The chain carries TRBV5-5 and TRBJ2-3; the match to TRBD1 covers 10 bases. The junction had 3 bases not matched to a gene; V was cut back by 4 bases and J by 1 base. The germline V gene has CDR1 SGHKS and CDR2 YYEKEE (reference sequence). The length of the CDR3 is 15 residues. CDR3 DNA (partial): TGTGCCAGCAGCGACGGGACAGGGGGCACAGATACG. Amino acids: CASSDGTGGTDT. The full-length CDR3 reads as CASSDGTGGTDTQYF.

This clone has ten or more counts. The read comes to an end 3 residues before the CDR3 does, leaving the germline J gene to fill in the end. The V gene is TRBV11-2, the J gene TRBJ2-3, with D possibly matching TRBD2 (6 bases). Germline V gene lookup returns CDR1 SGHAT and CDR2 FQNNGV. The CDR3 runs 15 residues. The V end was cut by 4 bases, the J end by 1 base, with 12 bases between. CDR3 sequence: CASSSPGGGTDTQYF. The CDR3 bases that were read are TGTGCCAGCAGCTCCCCAGGAGGGGGCACAGATACG.

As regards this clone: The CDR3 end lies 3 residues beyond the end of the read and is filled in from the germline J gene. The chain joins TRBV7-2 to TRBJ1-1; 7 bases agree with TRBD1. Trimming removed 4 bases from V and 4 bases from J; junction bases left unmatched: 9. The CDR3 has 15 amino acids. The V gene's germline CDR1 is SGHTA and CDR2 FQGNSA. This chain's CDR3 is CASSSRVGQSTEAFF. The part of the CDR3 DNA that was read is TGTGCCAGCAGCTCTAGGGTGGGACAGAGCACTGAA. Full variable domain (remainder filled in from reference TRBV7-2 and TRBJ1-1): GAGVSQSPSNKVTEKGKDVELRCDPISGHTALYWYRQSLGQGLEFLIYFQGNSAPDKSGLPSDRFSAERTGGSVSTLTIQRTQQEDSAVYLCASSSRVGQSTEAFFGQGTRLTVV.

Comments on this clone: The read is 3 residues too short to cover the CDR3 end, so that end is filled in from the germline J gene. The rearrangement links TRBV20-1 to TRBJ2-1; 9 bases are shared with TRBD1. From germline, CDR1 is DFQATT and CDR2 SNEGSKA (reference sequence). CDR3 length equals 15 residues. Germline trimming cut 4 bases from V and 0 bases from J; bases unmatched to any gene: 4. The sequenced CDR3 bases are TGCAGTGCTAAGACAGGGGGTGGCTCCTACAATGAG. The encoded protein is CSAKTGGGSYNE. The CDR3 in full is CSAKTGGGSYNEQFF.

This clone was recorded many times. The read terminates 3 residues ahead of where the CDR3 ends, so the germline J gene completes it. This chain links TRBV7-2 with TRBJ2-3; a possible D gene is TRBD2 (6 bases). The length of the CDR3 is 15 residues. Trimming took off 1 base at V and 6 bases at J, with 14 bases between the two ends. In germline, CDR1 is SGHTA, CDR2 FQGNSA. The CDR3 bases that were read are TGTGCCAGCAGCTTAGGGGCGGGGCCTTGGGATACG. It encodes CASSLGAGPWDT. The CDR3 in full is CASSLGAGPWDTQYF.

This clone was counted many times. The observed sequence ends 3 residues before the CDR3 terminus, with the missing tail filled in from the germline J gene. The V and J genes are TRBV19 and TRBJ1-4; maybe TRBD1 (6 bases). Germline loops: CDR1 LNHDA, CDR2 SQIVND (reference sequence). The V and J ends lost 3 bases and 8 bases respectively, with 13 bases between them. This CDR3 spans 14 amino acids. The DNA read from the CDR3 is TGTGCCAGTAGTATGAACAGGGCGGAGGAAAAA. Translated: CASSMNRAEEK. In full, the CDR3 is CASSMNRAEEKLFF.